This TCR beta chain emerged from a study of CD8+ T cells in alopecia areata. Study-level background: Tofacitinib ran for 6 to 18 months before 6 months off drug. Study results and caveats: Any link of baseline CD8+ expansion to response, resting on one nonresponder, remains uncertain. In patients, TCRs were shared less clearly than in mice, and HLA may possibly be involved.

Following extraction, RNA underwent reverse transcription to cDNA, which served as the sequencing template. TCRdb's table, derived via immunoSEQ multiplex PCR, lists solely in-frame clones and lacks some. Here the sample spans 150,000 or so clones, 50% to 75% being singletons. Treatment here: oral pan-JAK inhibitor, 5-10 mg twice daily. V was clipped by 3 bases and J by 5 bases, with 5 bases between them. There are 12 residues in the CDR3. The germline gives CDR1 GTSNPN, CDR2 SVGIG (reference sequence). This clone has only a few counts. Its specificity is not known. The sequence derives from a human donor with alopecia areata. The material was CD4+ T cells sorted from blood, obtained around week 55, from a patient treated with tofacitinib. The chain has TRBV30 and TRBJ1-6; D uncertain. The CDR3 region has the DNA TGTGCCTGGAGGCGGGATAATTCACCCCTCCACTTT. Translating it yields CAWRRDNSPLHF.